The rows below give T cell receptor beta chains drawn from one sample of a study of T-cell reconstitution after alpha-beta-depleted transplantation in children. TCRdb reanalysed the PCR reads using MiXCR and keeps one entry per CDR3 protein. This sample has 200,000 to 300,000 distinct CDR3 sequences, with roughly 8% found just once. The sequences come from PBMCs, mostly from graft donor cells, collected 180 days after TCRalphabeta/CD19-depleted stem cell transplant. The receptors were gathered from a male patient under 18 who had a stem cell transplant for acute lymphoblastic leukemia, so the T cells may come from the graft donor. CDR3s include the opening cysteine and the closing phenylalanine or tryptophan. Each record gives: CDR3 protein, J gene, V gene.

CSARGGGGQPQHF | TRBJ1-5 | TRBV20-1
CASSKEANTGELFF | TRBJ2-2 | TRBV7-3
CASSQDGLATDTQYF | TRBJ2-3 | TRBV4-1
CASSRTGDGELFF | TRBJ2-2 | TRBV12-3/TRBV12-4
CASSWGTGVEQYF | TRBJ2-7 | TRBV5-6
CASSLGRLAGVGEQFF | TRBJ2-1 | TRBV13
CASSRQGSVNEKLFF | TRBJ1-4 | TRBV5-1
CSARAPGAGGASTDTQYF | TRBJ2-3 | TRBV20-1
CASIPRATTDTQYF | TRBJ2-3 | TRBV7-2
CASRPLRDAPGELFF | TRBJ2-2 | TRBV28
CASSPRQGSDSPLHF | TRBJ1-6 | TRBV18
CASSRTGGAGGLRYNEQFF | TRBJ2-1 | TRBV7-2
CSAGHPALVLAAYNEQFF | TRBJ2-1 | TRBV20-1
CSASRTSGGTDTQYF | TRBJ2-3 | TRBV20-1
CASSDKTGRGSPLHF | TRBJ1-6 | TRBV7-2
CASRDREGNQPQHF | TRBJ1-5 | TRBV12-3/TRBV12-4
CAIGPGPNYGYTF | TRBJ1-2 | TRBV5-6
CASSLFGSSGHNEQFF | TRBJ2-1 | TRBV12-3/TRBV12-4
CASSHFQGASSYGYTF | TRBJ1-2 | TRBV27
CASMTSCAGELFF | TRBJ2-2 | TRBV6-4
CASSQTGRSYEQYF | TRBJ2-7 | TRBV14